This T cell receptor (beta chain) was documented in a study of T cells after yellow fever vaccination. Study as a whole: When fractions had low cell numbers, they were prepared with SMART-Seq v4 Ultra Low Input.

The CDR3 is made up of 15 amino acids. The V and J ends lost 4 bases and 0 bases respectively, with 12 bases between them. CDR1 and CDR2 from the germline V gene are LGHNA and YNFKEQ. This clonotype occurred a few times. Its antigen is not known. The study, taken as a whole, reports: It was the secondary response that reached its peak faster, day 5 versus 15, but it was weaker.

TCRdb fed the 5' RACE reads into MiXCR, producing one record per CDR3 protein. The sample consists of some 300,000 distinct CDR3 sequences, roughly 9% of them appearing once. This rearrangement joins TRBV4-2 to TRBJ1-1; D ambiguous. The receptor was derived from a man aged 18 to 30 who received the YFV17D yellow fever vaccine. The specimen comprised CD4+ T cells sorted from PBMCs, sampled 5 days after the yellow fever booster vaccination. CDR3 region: CASSPRANLNTEAFF. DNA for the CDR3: TGTGCCAGCAGCCCCCGAGCCAACCTGAACACTGAAGCTTTCTTT.